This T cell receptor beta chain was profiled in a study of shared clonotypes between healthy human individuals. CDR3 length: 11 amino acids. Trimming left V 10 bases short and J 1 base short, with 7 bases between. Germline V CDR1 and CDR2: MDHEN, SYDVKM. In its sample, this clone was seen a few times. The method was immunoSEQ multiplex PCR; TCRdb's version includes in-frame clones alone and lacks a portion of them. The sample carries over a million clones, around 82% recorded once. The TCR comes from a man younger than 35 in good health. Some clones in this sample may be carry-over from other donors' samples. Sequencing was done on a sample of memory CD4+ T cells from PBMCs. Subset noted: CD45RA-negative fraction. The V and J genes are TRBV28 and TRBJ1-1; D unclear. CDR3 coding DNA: TGTGCCATCCTGAAGAACACTGAAGCTTTCTTT. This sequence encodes CAILKNTEAFF.